The clone carrying this TCR beta chain was observed at least ten times. The sample originates from a study of Graves' ophthalmopathy and Graves' hyperthyroidism. Using RNA transcripts, the TCR beta CDR3 regions were amplified. First-round RT-PCR relied on HTBI primers, and a second-round multiplex PCR came next. TCRdb reprocessed the multiplex PCR reads via MiXCR and lists one record per CDR3 protein. Altogether 600,000 to 650,000 distinct CDR3 sequences are present, about 20% being singletons, with the ten largest covering 7.1%. This CDR3 spans 13 amino acids. The V gene end was trimmed by 6 bases and the J gene end by 7 bases; junction bases not matched to a gene: 6. The germline V gene has CDR1 SNHLY and CDR2 FYNNEI. Stable hyperthyroidism meant no progression to ophthalmopathy within 18 months of follow-up.

The material sequenced was peripheral blood. This chain uses TRBV2 with TRBJ2-7; 10 positions match TRBD1. The sequence was collected from a woman between 18 and 29 years old with stable Graves' hyperthyroidism. Some clones in this sample may be carry-over from other donors' samples. The CDR3 DNA follows: TGTGCCAGCAGCGGGGACAGGGGTCGGGAGCAGTACTTC. Translating gives CASSGDRGREQYF.